Shown below are 28 T cell receptor beta chains from a single sample sequenced in a study of blood T cell repertoires in COVID-19. Profiled with immunoSEQ multiplex PCR; TCRdb holds only in-frame clones, not every one. The repertoire has 50,000 to 80,000 clones, more than 80% of them found once; the top ten carry 9.1%. The specimen sequenced was peripheral blood. Receptors were obtained from a woman at least 80 years old with active COVID-19.

This clone was found a few times. The chain combines TRBV28 with TRBJ1-5, with D perhaps TRBD1 (5 bases). Germline CDR1 is MDHEN and CDR2 is SYDVKM. CDR3 length: 15 residues. Trimming took 5 bases from V and 0 from J, leaving 11 bases between them. The chain's CDR3 is CASSLRAYSNQPQHF. The CDR3 DNA sequence: TGTGCCAGCAGTCTCAGGGCATATAGCAATCAGCCCCAGCATTTT.

This clone was seen a handful of times. The chain employs TRBV3-1 (or the pseudogene TRBV3-2) and TRBJ2-7; TRBD2 matches 9 bases. With V trimmed by 7 bases and J by 6 bases, 13 bases remained unmatched. Germline CDR1 and CDR2: LGHDT and YNNKEL (reference sequence). The CDR3 has 15 amino acids. The CDR3 bases are TGTGCCAGCACCCCCGCCCAGCGGGGGGCTCTCGAGCAGTACGTC. Its protein is CASTPAQRGALEQYV.

V gene TRBV4-1 combines with J gene TRBJ2-3; perhaps TRBD2 as D (6 bases). The CDR3 contains 15 residues. The germline CDR1 and CDR2 sequences are MGHRA and YSYEKL. V gave up 4 bases and J gave up 3 bases, with 14 bases separating them. The CDR3 DNA follows: TGCGCCAGCAGCCGCGGGACGGACGGAACAGATACGCAGTATTTT. As protein: CASSRGTDGTDTQYF.

The chain recombines TRBV5-6 with TRBJ1-2; weak D call: TRBD1 (6 bases). Trimming pared 6 bases from V and 6 bases from J, leaving 18 bases between. Germline V gene lookup returns CDR1 SGHDT and CDR2 YYEEEE. This CDR3 has 14 residues. For the CDR3, the DNA is TGTGCCAGCATACGGGGGGGCATTTTGGATGGCTACACCTTC. Protein product: CASIRGGILDGYTF.

This chain links TRBV7-8 with TRBJ2-3, with D perhaps TRBD2 (5 bases). The CDR3 totals 14 residues. CDR1 is SGHVS, CDR2 FQNEAQ, per germline. V was shortened by 4 bases and J by 3 bases, with 11 bases between the two germline ends. The CDR3 DNA is TGTGCCAGCAGCTCGACCGGACTGACAGATACGCAGTATTTT. Protein sequence: CASSSTGLTDTQYF.

The chain recombines TRBV27 with TRBJ2-5, with a tentative D call TRBD1 (5 bases). The CDR3 sequence is 20 residues long. V shed 8 bases and J shed 5 bases, with 36 bases lying between them. Germline V lookup: CDR1 MNHEY, CDR2 SMNVEV (reference sequence). CDR3 DNA: TGTGCCAGCGAGTACCCCGTGGCGTCTCGCATGGGCAGGGTGGGTGAGACCCAGTACTTC. Translating gives CASEYPVASRMGRVGETQYF.

The chain has TRBV6-5 and TRBJ1-2; TRBD1 might be the D (6 bases). Germline CDR1 and CDR2: MNHEY and SVGAGI. The germline V and J ends were trimmed by 6 bases and 7 bases, with 21 bases remaining between them. CDR3 size: 15 residues. As DNA, the CDR3 is TGTGCCAGCAGCTATACCCCGGGGGGGGGCGGTGGCTACACCTTC. The encoded protein is CASSYTPGGGGGYTF.

The rearrangement links TRBV28 to TRBJ2-4; TRBD2 aligns across 8 bases. V was pared by 5 bases and J by 1 base, with 7 bases of the junction left unmatched. This CDR3 contains 16 residues. CDR1 is MDHEN, CDR2 SYDVKM, per germline. This chain's CDR3 is CASSRLAGQAKNIQYF. The CDR3 DNA sequence: TGTGCCAGCAGTCGTTTAGCGGGGCAGGCCAAAAACATTCAGTACTTC.

The chain joins TRBV12-3 or TRBV12-4 to TRBJ1-2; unclear D gene. The CDR3 is 12 amino acids. With 3 bases removed from V and 1 base from J, the gap between germline ends came to 3 bases. CDR3 amino acids: CASSFGNYGYTF. The CDR3 bases are TGTGCCAGCAGTTTCGGTAACTATGGCTACACCTTC.

The chain couples TRBV7-2 to TRBJ1-4, with 7 bases lining up with TRBD1. V shed 5 bases and J 1 base; nucleotides not matched to a gene: 16. CDR1 is SGHTA, CDR2 FQGNSA, per germline. This CDR3 is 19 amino acids long. In nucleotides, the CDR3 is TGTGCCAGCAGCCCGGACGGGACAGAAAAAACCTTAACTAATGAAAAACTGTTTTTT. This sequence encodes CASSPDGTEKTLTNEKLFF.

The chain employs TRBV28 and TRBJ2-1, with 7 nucleotides matching TRBD2. This CDR3 is 15 amino acids long. Trimming cost V 3 bases and J 7 bases; bases outside gene matches: 9. The germline V gene has CDR1 MDHEN and CDR2 SYDVKM. CDR3 amino acids: CASSFRSGEGNEQFF. The CDR3 DNA reads TGTGCCAGCAGTTTCAGGAGCGGGGAAGGGAATGAGCAGTTCTTC.

The chain recombines TRBV5-1 with TRBJ2-3, with 12 bases that match TRBD1. The CDR3 is 15 residues long. Germline values: CDR1 SGHRS, CDR2 YFSETQ. The V gene end was trimmed by 4 bases and the J gene end by 4 bases; junction bases not matched to a gene: 4. This CDR3 is CASSAGQGAPDTQYF. The CDR3 coding sequence is TGCGCCAGCAGCGCGGGACAGGGGGCCCCAGATACGCAGTATTTT.

This chain uses TRBV6-5 with TRBJ2-7; 8 bases fit TRBD2. This CDR3 comprises 13 residues. The germline gives CDR1 MNHEY, CDR2 SVGAGI. V shed 4 bases, J shed 5 bases, and the junction held 4 bases outside the gene matches. CDR3 bases: TGTGCCAGCAGTTCCAGGACTAGCCACGAGCAGTACTTC. Translating gives CASSSRTSHEQYF.

V gene TRBV18 combines with J gene TRBJ2-7; D is perhaps TRBD1 (6 bases). The germline gives CDR1 KGHSH, CDR2 LQKENI. The CDR3 length is 13 residues. V dropped 2 bases and J dropped 5 bases, with 10 bases sitting between them. The CDR3 DNA reads as TGTGCCAGCTCACCATCCAGGGGCAACGAGCAGTACTTC. Translation gives CASSPSRGNEQYF.

J is TRBJ2-3 and V is TRBV20-1, with 11 bases that match TRBD2. J gave up 3 bases and V 3 bases, and 5 bases lay outside the gene matches. Per the germline V gene, CDR1 is DFQATT and CDR2 is SNEGSKA (reference sequence). CDR3 length: 15 residues. Written as DNA, the CDR3 is TGCAGTGCTAGTATAATAGCGGGGGGGACAGATACGCAGTATTTT. This gives the protein CSASIIAGGTDTQYF.

The count of this clone is one. The chain is built from TRBV5-4 and TRBJ2-2; 7 bases are a match to TRBD2. Trimming removed 1 base from V and 0 bases from J; junction bases left unmatched: 6. The germline CDR1 and CDR2 sequences are SGHNT and YYREEE (reference sequence). There are 17 residues in the CDR3. The CDR3 bases are TGTGCCAGCAGCTTGTCTGGGCTAGCGGCGAACACCGGGGAGCTGTTTTTT. Amino acid sequence: CASSLSGLAANTGELFF.

V and J are TRBV5-4 and TRBJ1-4, with 8 bases matching TRBD1. This CDR3 region has 14 residues. The junction had 2 bases not matched to a gene; V was cut back by 4 bases and J by 3 bases. In germline, CDR1 is SGHNT, CDR2 YYREEE (reference sequence). The chain's CDR3 is CASSPGGSNEKLFF. CDR3 sequence (DNA): TGTGCCAGCAGCCCAGGGGGCTCTAATGAAAAACTGTTTTTT.

The genes are TRBV19 and TRBJ2-1; TRBD1 matches 9 bases. Germline V CDR1 and CDR2: LNHDA, SQIVND (reference sequence). Losses at the gene ends were 6 bases for V and 0 bases for J; bases not matched to a gene: 3. The CDR3 contains 15 residues. CDR3 sequence reads: CASSSTGGSYNEQFF. The CDR3 DNA is TGTGCCAGTAGCTCGACAGGGGGCTCCTACAATGAGCAGTTCTTC.

This clone was seen only once. The chain uses TRBV2 and TRBJ1-2, with D tentatively TRBD1 (6 bases). This CDR3 has 16 residues. Germline V gives CDR1 SNHLY, CDR2 FYNNEI. V dropped 5 bases and J dropped 7 bases, with 23 bases sitting between them. The CDR3 protein is CASSPDSGGAGSGYTF. The CDR3, as DNA: TGTGCCAGCAGTCCCGACAGCGGGGGCGCTGGAAGTGGCTACACCTTC.

The gene calls are TRBV19 and TRBJ2-7, with TRBD2 matching 9 bases. Germline V gene lookup returns CDR1 LNHDA and CDR2 SQIVND (reference sequence). V was clipped by 5 bases and J by 6 bases; unmatched bases: 14. The CDR3 length is 16 residues. Here the CDR3 reads CASSSRIAGEFREQYF. The DNA of the CDR3 is TGTGCCAGTAGTTCCAGGATAGCGGGAGAGTTTCGCGAGCAGTACTTC.

The chain joins TRBV19 to TRBJ2-7; 7 positions agree with TRBD2. The CDR3 totals 14 residues. Germline values: CDR1 LNHDA, CDR2 SQIVND (reference sequence). J was trimmed by 3 bases and V by 3 bases; bases with no gene match: 5. The CDR3 spells CASSIGDYNYEQYF. CDR3 sequence (DNA): TGTGCCAGTAGTATCGGGGACTATAACTACGAGCAGTACTTC.

This chain joins TRBV19 and TRBJ2-3; 14 nucleotides align to TRBD2. CDR1 and CDR2 (germline): LNHDA, SQIVND (reference sequence). CDR3 length: 20 amino acids. The junction had 12 bases not matched to a gene; V was cut back by 2 bases and J by 2 bases. CDR3 in DNA: TGTGCCAGTAGTATAATTGGACTAGCGGGAGGTCCCTCCAACACAGATACGCAGTATTTT. It translates to CASSIIGLAGGPSNTDTQYF.

This chain connects TRBV10-1 to TRBJ2-3; 9 bases align to TRBD1. CDR1 and CDR2 from the germline V gene are WNHNN and SYGVQD (reference sequence). V shed 8 bases and J 1 base; nucleotides not matched to a gene: 1. The CDR3 runs to 13 residues. The CDR3 reads CASGTGRTDTQYF. Written as DNA, the CDR3 is TGCGCCAGCGGGACAGGGCGCACAGATACGCAGTATTTT.

The chain combines TRBV7-2 with TRBJ2-3, with 9 bases fitting TRBD2. The trim removed 6 bases at V and 6 bases at J, leaving 4 bases unmatched. CDR1 and CDR2 from the germline V gene are SGHTA and FQGNSA. The CDR3 has 13 amino acids. The CDR3 sequence: CASSWTSADTQYF. In nucleotides, the CDR3 is TGTGCCAGCAGTTGGACTAGCGCTGATACGCAGTATTTT.

V is TRBV28 and J is TRBJ2-3; the match to TRBD1 covers 9 bases. From germline, CDR1 is MDHEN and CDR2 SYDVKM. The V and J ends lost 6 bases and 3 bases, in that order; junction bases with no gene match: 7. This CDR3 spans 15 amino acids. The DNA for the CDR3 is TGTGCCAGCAGCCCACAGGGGGCAGGGACAGATACGCAGTATTTT. Protein: CASSPQGAGTDTQYF. Looking up the rest from reference TRBV28 and TRBJ2-3 gives the full variable domain: DVKVTQSSRYLVKRTGEKVFLECVQDMDHENMFWYRQDPGLGLRLIYFSYDVKMKEKGDIPEGYSVSREKKERFSLILESASTNQTSMYLCASSPQGAGTDTQYFGPGTRLTVL.

The chain carries TRBV7-9 and TRBJ2-1; 10 bases agree with TRBD1. V shed 5 bases, J shed 6 bases, and the junction held 4 bases outside the gene matches. This CDR3 contains 14 residues. The germline CDR1 and CDR2 sequences are SEHNR and FQNEAQ (reference sequence). CDR3: CASSPRDRGNEQFF. The CDR3 nucleotides are TGTGCCAGCAGCCCCCGGGACAGGGGCAATGAGCAGTTCTTC.

CDR3: CASAYPSGRTYNEQFF. The CDR3, as DNA: TGTGCCAGCGCCTATCCTAGCGGGAGGACCTACAATGAGCAGTTCTTC. The chain is built from TRBV2 and TRBJ2-1; 11 bases align to TRBD2. The CDR3 contains 16 residues. CDR1 SNHLY and CDR2 FYNNEI come from the germline V gene. J lost 2 bases, V lost 8 bases, and 8 bases had no gene match.

The chain has TRBV19 and TRBJ1-2; tentatively, D is TRBD1 (6 bases). V lost 4 bases and J lost 2, with 14 bases in between. The length of the CDR3 is 15 residues. From germline, CDR1 is LNHDA and CDR2 SQIVND (reference sequence). The DNA of the CDR3 is TGTGCCAGTAGTACCCATGGGACACTCAACTATGGCTACACCTTC. This translates into CASSTHGTLNYGYTF.